The 19 T cell receptor beta chains given below trace back to one sample, sequenced in a study of post-analysis software for immune sequencing data. Study-level findings and limits: Among roughly 5 TRBV segments more frequent in patients than controls were TRBV5-6, TRBV5-1 and TRBV20-1.

cDNA libraries for TCR beta contained unique molecular identifiers. A single record per CDR3 protein comes from TCRdb applying MiXCR to the PCR reads. The sample shows roughly 800,000 distinct CDR3 sequences, roughly 50% of them seen only once. Their recognized antigens are unknown. Material for sequencing was blood. These receptors were obtained from a girl aged 5 to 17 with multiple sclerosis.

The chain recombines TRBV4-1 with TRBJ1-2, with D uncertain. The CDR3 has 15 amino acids. Germline-derived CDR1 and CDR2 are MGHRA and YSYEKL. Trimming stripped 0 bases from V and 0 bases from J, with 8 bases between. Here the CDR3 reads CASSQERATNYGYTF. In DNA form, the CDR3 reads TGCGCCAGCAGCCAAGAAAGGGCTACTAACTATGGCTACACCTTC.

The table lists this clonotype with a few counts. The rearrangement joins TRBV27 to TRBJ1-2; TRBD1 might be the D (6 bases). The CDR3 consists of 17 residues. Trimming removed 5 bases at V and 8 bases at J, with 27 bases between. Germline CDR1 is MNHEY and CDR2 is SMNVEV (reference sequence). The CDR3 DNA sequence: TGTGCCAGCAGTACCAACAGGGACGGAAGCGTTCTTTGGGGCTACACCTTC. Its translation is CASSTNRDGSVLWGYTF.

CDR3 amino acids: CASSQEAWRESYEQYF. CDR3 DNA: TGTGCCAGCAGCCAAGAGGCCTGGCGGGAGTCTTACGAGCAGTACTTC. The gene calls are TRBV3-1 and TRBJ2-7, with 7 bases that match TRBD2. Trimming took 0 bases from V and 4 from J; bases not matched to a gene: 9. This CDR3 is built from 16 residues. Per germline, CDR1 LGHDT and CDR2 YNNKEL (reference sequence).

The chain is built from TRBV11-2 and TRBJ2-1, with TRBD2 as a possible D gene (6 bases). Germline V gene lookup returns CDR1 SGHAT and CDR2 FQNNGV. The CDR3 spans 13 residues. V was clipped by 5 bases and J by 5 bases, with 10 bases between them. In DNA, the CDR3 is TGTGCCAGCAGCCGGGACTTTGACAATGAGCAGTTCTTC. It encodes CASSRDFDNEQFF.

This clonotype was seen a few times. The chain carries TRBV10-3 and TRBJ2-1; D remains ambiguous. Germline CDR1 and CDR2: ENHRY and SYGVKD. This CDR3 is 12 amino acids long. Deletions cut 6 bases from V and 5 bases from J, with 8 bases between. CDR3 DNA: TGTGCCATCAGGGGCCCTAACAATGAGCAGTTCTTC. It translates to CAIRGPNNEQFF.

This clonotype came up a few times. V gene TRBV3-1 combines with J gene TRBJ2-1, with 9 bases aligning to TRBD2. Germline loops: CDR1 LGHDT, CDR2 YNNKEL (reference sequence). The junction had 4 bases not matched to a gene; V was cut back by 3 bases and J by 4 bases. This CDR3 spans 15 amino acids. CDR3 nucleotide sequence: TGTGCCAGCAGCCATGAGACTAGCGGATACAATGAGCAGTTCTTC. Protein product: CASSHETSGYNEQFF.

This clonotype was counted only a few times. The V and J genes are TRBV21-1 and TRBJ2-7; TRBD1, the table's D call, was not compared with the DNA. TRBV21-1 is recorded as a pseudogene. The CDR3 runs 15 residues. CDR3 in amino acids: CASSKEAQGTHEQYF. The CDR3 DNA reads TGTGCCAGCAGCAAAGAAGCACAGGGGACCCACGAGCAGTACTTC.

The sample holds a few counts of this clonotype. The chain joins TRBV27 to TRBJ2-4; 7 bases are shared with TRBD2. The end of the DNA fits TRBJ2-7 better, so the J call may be wrong. This CDR3 has 19 amino acids. CDR1 and CDR2 (germline): MNHEY, SMNVEV (reference sequence). The CDR3 sequence: CARYLSTSTAYLPRGEQYF. The CDR3 bases are TGTGCCAGATACCTCTCGACTAGCACCGCGTACCTTCCAAGGGGCGAGCAGTACTTC.

This rearrangement joins TRBV20-1 to TRBJ2-7, with TRBD2 matching over 10 bases. The CDR3 sequence is 18 residues long. Germline V lookup: CDR1 DFQATT, CDR2 SNEGSKA (reference sequence). V dropped 0 bases and J dropped 0; count of bases not matched to a gene: 11. In nucleotides, the CDR3 is TGCAGTGCTAGAGATAGTAATAGCGGGAGGCTCACCTCCTACGAGCAGTACTTC. It codes for CSARDSNSGRLTSYEQYF.

This clonotype was counted a few times. CDR3 sequence: CAISGGRVTYNEQFF. The CDR3 bases are TGTGCCATCAGTGGGGGGCGGGTCACCTACAATGAGCAGTTCTTC. The V gene is TRBV10-3, the J gene TRBJ2-1, with a tentative D call TRBD1 (6 bases). The ends were cut back, 4 bases at V and 2 bases at J, with 12 bases in the middle. Germline V lookup: CDR1 ENHRY, CDR2 SYGVKD. This CDR3 contains 15 residues.

This chain connects TRBV4-3 to TRBJ2-4, with a possible D match to TRBD2 (6 bases). The CDR3 contains 14 residues. V lost 1 base and J 8 bases, leaving 12 bases between the germline ends. Germline V lookup: CDR1 LGHNA, CDR2 YSLEER. The DNA of the CDR3 is TGCGCCAGCAGCCAAGTCTGGGGGGAGGACATTCAGTACTTC. This sequence encodes CASSQVWGEDIQYF.

The chain has TRBV11-3 and TRBJ1-4; 8 positions match TRBD1. Germline trimming cut 5 bases from V and 4 bases from J; bases unmatched to any gene: 9. The CDR3 length is 16 residues. The germline CDR1 and CDR2 sequences are SGHNT and YENEEA. CDR3 in amino acids: CASSPFQGQDNEKLFF. The CDR3 DNA is TGTGCCAGCAGCCCCTTCCAGGGACAGGATAATGAAAAACTGTTTTTT.

This clonotype was counted between two and nine times. The rearrangement links TRBV6-1 to TRBJ1-1; TRBD1 matches 10 bases. Germline V gene lookup returns CDR1 MNHNS and CDR2 SASEGT. The CDR3 sequence is 15 residues long. V shed 7 bases and J 2 bases; nucleotides not matched to a gene: 7. The CDR3 nucleotides read TGTGCCAGCAATGACAGGGGGCGAGTTAACACTGAAGCTTTCTTT. It codes for CASNDRGRVNTEAFF.

In its sample, this clonotype was seen a few times. J is TRBJ2-1 and V is TRBV5-6; TRBD1 is a possible D gene (6 bases). Trimming took off 4 bases at V and 12 bases at J, with 17 bases between the two ends. CDR1 is SGHDT, CDR2 YYEEEE, per germline. This CDR3 is built from 13 residues. The CDR3 loop is CASSMIQDRTQFF. Written as DNA, the CDR3 is TGTGCCAGCAGCATGATCCAAGACAGGACGCAGTTCTTC.

The V call is TRBV5-6, the J call TRBJ2-7; D not certain. V lost 4 bases and J lost 0, with 11 bases in between. This CDR3 comprises 14 residues. In germline, CDR1 is SGHDT, CDR2 YYEEEE. In DNA, the CDR3 is TGTGCCAGCAGCCCCATCGCAGCCTCCTACGAGCAGTACTTC. It yields the protein CASSPIAASYEQYF.

The J gene is TRBJ2-5, the V gene TRBV5-1, with TRBD2 as a possible D gene (7 bases). Germline values: CDR1 SGHRS, CDR2 YFSETQ. The CDR3 has 16 amino acids. Trimming stripped 4 bases from V and 5 bases from J, with 21 bases between. The DNA for the CDR3 is TGCGCCAGCAGCCCGTCCGTTTCGGGGGGCGCGGAGACCCAGTACTTC. Its protein is CASSPSVSGGAETQYF.

The chain carries TRBV7-9 and TRBJ2-7, with TRBD2 as a possible D gene (6 bases). Trimming removed 4 bases at V and 1 base at J, with 14 bases between. The CDR3 has 15 amino acids. Germline loops: CDR1 SEHNR, CDR2 FQNEAQ (reference sequence). This CDR3 is CASSSPGLRSYEQYF. Here the CDR3 DNA reads TGTGCCAGCAGCTCGCCGGGACTTCGGTCCTACGAGCAGTACTTC.

Regarding this clonotype: An end of the junction differs from the germline gene, which may be a read error. The chain has TRBV7-2 and TRBJ2-1, with D perhaps matching TRBD2 (5 bases). The length of the CDR3 is 16 residues. Germline V CDR1 and CDR2: SGHTA, FQGNSA. The CDR3 protein is CASSLAAGSSYSEQFF. The CDR3 region has the DNA TGTGCCAGCAGCTTAGCCGCGGGTAGCTCCTACAGTGAGCAGTTCTTC.

The J gene is TRBJ2-1, the V gene TRBV20-1, with TRBD2 matching over 9 bases. Germline CDR1 and CDR2: DFQATT and SNEGSKA (reference sequence). The CDR3 runs to 14 residues. V trimming: 5 bases; J trimming: 4 bases; junction bases outside the gene matches: 6. This chain's CDR3 is CSALEREAYNEQFF. CDR3 DNA sequence: TGCAGTGCTTTAGAGCGGGAGGCTTACAATGAGCAGTTCTTC.